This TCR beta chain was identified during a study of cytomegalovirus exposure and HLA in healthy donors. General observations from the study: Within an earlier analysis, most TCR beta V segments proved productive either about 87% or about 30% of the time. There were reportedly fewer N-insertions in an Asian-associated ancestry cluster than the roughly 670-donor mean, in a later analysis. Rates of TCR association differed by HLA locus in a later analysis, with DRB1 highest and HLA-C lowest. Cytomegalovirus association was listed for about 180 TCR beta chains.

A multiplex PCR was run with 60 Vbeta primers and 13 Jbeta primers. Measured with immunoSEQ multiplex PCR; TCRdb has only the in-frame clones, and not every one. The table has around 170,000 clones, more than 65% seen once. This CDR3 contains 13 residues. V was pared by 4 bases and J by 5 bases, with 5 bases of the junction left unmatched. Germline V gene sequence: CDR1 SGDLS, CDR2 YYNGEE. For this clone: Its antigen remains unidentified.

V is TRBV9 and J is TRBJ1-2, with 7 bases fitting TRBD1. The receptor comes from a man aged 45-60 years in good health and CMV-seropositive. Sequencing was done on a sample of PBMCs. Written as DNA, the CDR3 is TGTGCCAGCAGCCCGGACAGGCCATATGGCTACACCTTC. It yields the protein CASSPDRPYGYTF.